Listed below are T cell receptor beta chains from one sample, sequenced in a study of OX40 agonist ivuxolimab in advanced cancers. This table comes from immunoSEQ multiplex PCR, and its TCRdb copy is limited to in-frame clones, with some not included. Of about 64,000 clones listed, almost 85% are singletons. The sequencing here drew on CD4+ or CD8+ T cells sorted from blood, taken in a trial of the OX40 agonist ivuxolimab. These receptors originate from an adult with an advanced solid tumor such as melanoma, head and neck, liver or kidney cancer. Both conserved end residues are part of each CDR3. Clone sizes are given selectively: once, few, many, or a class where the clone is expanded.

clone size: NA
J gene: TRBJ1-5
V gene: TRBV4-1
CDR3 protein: CASSQDRVSNQPQHF

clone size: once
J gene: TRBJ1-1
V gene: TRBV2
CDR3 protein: CASSEGMGTEAFF

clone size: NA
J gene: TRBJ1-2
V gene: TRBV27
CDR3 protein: CASSPGQGRGRGYTF

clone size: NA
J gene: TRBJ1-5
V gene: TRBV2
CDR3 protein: CASSEWGQFNQPQHF

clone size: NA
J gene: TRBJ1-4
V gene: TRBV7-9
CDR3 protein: CASSSQEIQKLFF

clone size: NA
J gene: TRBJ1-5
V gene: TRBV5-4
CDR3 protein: CASSLQGRHSNQPQHF

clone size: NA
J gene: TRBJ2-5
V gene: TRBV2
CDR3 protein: CASSAEGGGVETQYF

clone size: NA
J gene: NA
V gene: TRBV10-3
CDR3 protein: CAISEGSGASYEQYF

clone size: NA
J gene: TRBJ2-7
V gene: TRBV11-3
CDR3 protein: CASSLGGSTREQYF

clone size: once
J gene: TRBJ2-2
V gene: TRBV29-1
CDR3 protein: CSGGQGVAGELFF

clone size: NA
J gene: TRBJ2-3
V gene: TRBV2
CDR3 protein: CASSEFGTSADTQYF

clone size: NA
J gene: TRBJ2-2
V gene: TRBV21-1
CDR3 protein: CASSKKRSSSNTGELFF

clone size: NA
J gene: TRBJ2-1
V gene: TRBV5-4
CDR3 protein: CASSLDRGNEQFF

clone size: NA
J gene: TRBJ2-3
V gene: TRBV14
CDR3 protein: CASSQSGGARTDTQYF

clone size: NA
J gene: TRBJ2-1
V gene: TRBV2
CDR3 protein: CASSQYLAGGQGEQFF

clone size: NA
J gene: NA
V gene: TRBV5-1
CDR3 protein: CASSLEPLAGVDEQYF

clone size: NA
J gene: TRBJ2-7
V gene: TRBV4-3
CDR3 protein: CASSQGPLAGSSYEQYF

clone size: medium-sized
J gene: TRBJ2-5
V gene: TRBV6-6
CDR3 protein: CASSYAGQETQYF

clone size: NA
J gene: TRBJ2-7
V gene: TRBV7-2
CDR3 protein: CASSPRLAGQLEQYF

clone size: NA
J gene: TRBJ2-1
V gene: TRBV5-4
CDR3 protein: CASSSQTDGNEQFF

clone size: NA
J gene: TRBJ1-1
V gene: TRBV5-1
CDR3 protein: CASSLEAGAGTEAFF

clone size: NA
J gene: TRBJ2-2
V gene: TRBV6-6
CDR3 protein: CASRHANTGELFF

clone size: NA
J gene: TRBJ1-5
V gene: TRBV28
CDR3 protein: CASSPEGLSNQPQHF

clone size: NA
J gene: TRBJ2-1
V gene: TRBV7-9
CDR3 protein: CASSPPDDNEQFF

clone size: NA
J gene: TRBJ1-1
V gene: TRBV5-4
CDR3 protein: CASSFGQGYTEAFF

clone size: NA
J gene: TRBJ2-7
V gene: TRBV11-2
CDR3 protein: CASSFTVGEQYF

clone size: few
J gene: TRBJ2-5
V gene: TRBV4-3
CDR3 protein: CASSQSGLAEETQYF

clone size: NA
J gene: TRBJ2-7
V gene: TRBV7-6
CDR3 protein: CASSPGPNYEQYF

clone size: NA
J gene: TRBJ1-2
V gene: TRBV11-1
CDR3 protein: CASSMRYNGYGYTF

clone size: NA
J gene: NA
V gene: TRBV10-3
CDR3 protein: CATGTGTYEQYF

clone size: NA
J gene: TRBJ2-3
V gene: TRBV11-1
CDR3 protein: CASSLGTSGRPDTQYF

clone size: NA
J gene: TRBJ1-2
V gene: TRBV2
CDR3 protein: CASKPDRVNYGYTF

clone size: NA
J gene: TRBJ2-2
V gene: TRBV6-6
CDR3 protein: CASHHAGQGKTGELFF

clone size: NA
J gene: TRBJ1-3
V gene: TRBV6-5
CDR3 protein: CASSPGTAGNTIYF

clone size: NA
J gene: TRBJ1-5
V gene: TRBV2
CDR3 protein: CASSGGHMDQPQHF

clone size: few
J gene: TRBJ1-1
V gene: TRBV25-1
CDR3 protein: CASSASRSLVF

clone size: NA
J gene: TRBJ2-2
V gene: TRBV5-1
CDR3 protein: CASSRNGVATGELFF

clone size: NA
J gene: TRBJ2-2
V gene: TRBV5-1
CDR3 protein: CASSHGQTNTGELFF